The T cell receptor beta chain under discussion was sequenced for a study of post-analysis software for immune sequencing data. In the study overall: Several disease courses (relapsing-remitting, secondary progressive and progressive-relapsing) of multiple sclerosis were included. Overall study findings and caveats: Multiple sclerosis patients had significantly lower normalized Chao1 diversity than controls. The five TRBV segments detected at higher frequency in patients than in controls included TRBV5-6, TRBV5-1 and TRBV20-1.

Each TCR beta cDNA library carried unique molecular identifiers. MiXCR, run by TCRdb on the PCR reads, gives a single entry per CDR3 protein. The sample consists of more than 500,000 distinct CDR3 sequences, under 40% of them appearing once. The CDR3 sequence is 14 residues long. In germline, CDR1 is KGHDR, CDR2 SFDVKD. As concerns this clonotype: Its antigen remains unidentified. The junction and the germline gene differ at one end; a read error may be behind it.

This chain joins TRBV24-1 and TRBJ1-2; tentatively, D is TRBD1 (6 bases). The sequenced sample was blood. This sequence was found in a girl aged 2-17 years with multiple sclerosis. The CDR3 DNA reads as TGTACCACCAGTGATCCACAGGGAACCGCGGGCTACACCTTC. Residues: CTTSDPQGTAGYTF.